This T cell receptor (beta chain) was found in a study of blood T cell repertoires in COVID-19. Looking at the study overall: Acute-phase and convalescent COVID-19 samples originated in the United States, Italy and Spain. T cells, B-cell-depleted T cells, or PBMCs supplied cDNA or gDNA.

Methods used by the authors: Reference gene primer amplification gave estimated nucleated cell counts. Produced via immunoSEQ multiplex PCR; TCRdb's table is partial and in-frame only. V and J calls plus clone size are reproduced from that table; the DNA served to infer D and trimming. The sample yields over 150,000 clones, roughly 89% seen once. Germline V gene lookup returns CDR1 GTSNPN and CDR2 SVGIG (reference sequence). After removal of 5 bases from V and 8 bases from J, the junction contained 9 bases not matched to a gene. This CDR3 is 13 amino acids long. In Seattle, patients joined the study during active infection and were tracked longitudinally.

The TCR originated in a woman in her seventies with COVID-19, enrolled during active disease. V gene TRBV30 combines with J gene TRBJ1-2; 9 bases agree with TRBD1. Sequencing was carried out using peripheral blood. The CDR3 loop is CAWALQGAKGYTF. The CDR3 DNA is TGTGCCTGGGCTCTACAGGGGGCGAAAGGCTACACCTTC.